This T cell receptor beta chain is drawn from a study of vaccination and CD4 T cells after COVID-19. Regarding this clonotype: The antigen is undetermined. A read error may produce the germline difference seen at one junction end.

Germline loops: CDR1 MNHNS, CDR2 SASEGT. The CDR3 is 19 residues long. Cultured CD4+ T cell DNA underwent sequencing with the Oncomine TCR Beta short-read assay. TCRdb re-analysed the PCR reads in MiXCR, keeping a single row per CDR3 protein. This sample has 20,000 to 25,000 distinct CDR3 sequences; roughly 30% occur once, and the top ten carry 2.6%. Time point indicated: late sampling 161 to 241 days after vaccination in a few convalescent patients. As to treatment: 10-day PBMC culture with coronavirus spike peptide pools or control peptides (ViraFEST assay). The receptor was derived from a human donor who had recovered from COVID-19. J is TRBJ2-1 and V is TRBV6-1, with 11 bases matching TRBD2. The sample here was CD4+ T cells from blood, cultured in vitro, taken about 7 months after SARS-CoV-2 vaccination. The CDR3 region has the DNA TGTGCCAGTAAACGGCTCACCCACGGGACTAGCGGCTCCTACAATGGGCAGTTCTTC. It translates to CASKRLTHGTSGSYNGQFF.